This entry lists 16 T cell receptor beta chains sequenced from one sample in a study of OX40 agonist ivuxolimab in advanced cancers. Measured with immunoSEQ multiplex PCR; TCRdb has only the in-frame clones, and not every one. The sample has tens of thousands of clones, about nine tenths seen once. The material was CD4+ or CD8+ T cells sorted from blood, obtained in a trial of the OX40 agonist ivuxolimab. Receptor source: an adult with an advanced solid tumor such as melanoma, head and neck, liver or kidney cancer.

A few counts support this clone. The CDR3 spells CASSLGPTYGYTF. The CDR3 nucleotides read TGTGCCAGCAGCTTAGGACCGACCTATGGCTACACCTTC. The V call is TRBV7-3, the J call TRBJ1-2; no reliable D call. Germline V gene sequence: CDR1 SGHTA, CDR2 FQGTGA. The CDR3 sequence is 13 residues long. V was shortened by 2 bases and J by 4 bases, with 8 bases between the two germline ends.

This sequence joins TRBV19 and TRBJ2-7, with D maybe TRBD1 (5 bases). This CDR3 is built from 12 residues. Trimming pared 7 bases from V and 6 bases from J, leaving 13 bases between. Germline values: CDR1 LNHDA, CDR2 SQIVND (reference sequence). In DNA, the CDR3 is TGTGCCAGTAAGGGGCCGGCGTCCGAGCAGTACTTC. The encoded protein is CASKGPASEQYF.

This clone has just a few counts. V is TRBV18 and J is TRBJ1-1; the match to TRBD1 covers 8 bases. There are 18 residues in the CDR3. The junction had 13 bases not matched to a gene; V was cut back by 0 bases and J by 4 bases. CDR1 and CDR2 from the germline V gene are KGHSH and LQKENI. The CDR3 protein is CASSPPGGAGGLGTEAFF. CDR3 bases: TGTGCCAGCTCACCACCGGGGGGCGCAGGGGGCCTTGGCACTGAAGCTTTCTTT.

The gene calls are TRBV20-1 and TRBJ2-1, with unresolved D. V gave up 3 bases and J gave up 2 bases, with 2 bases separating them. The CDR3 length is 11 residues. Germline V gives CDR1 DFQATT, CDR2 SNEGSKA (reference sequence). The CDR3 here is CSASTYNEQFF. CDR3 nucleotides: TGCAGTGCTAGTACCTACAATGAGCAGTTCTTC.

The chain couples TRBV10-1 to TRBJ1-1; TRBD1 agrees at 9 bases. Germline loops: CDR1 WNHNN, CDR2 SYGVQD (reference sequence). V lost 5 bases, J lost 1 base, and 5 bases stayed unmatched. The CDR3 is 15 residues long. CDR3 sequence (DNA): TGCGCCAGCAGTTCGGACAGGGGCGAGAACACTGAAGCTTTCTTT. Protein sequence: CASSSDRGENTEAFF.

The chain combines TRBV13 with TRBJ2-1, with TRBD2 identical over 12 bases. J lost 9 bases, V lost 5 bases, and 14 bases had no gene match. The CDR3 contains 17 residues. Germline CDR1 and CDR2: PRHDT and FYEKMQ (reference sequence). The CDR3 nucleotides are TGTGCCAGCAGCCCGGCGGGTTCTAGCGGGGGGGCCCTTGAGCAGTTCTTC. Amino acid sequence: CASSPAGSSGGALEQFF.

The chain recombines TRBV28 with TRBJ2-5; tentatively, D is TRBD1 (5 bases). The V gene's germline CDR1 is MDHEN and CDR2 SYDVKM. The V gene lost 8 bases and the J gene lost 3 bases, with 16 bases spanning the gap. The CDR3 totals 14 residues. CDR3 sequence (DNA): TGTGCCAGCGAGCCGACAGATAGAGAAGAGACCCAGTACTTC. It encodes CASEPTDREETQYF.

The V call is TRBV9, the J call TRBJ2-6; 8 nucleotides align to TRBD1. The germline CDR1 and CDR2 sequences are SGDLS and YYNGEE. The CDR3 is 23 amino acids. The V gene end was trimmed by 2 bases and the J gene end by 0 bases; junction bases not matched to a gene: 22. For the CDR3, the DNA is TGTGCCAGCAGCGTGGCGAGCCAGTTAAAGGACAGGGCCCCACTCTCTGGGGCCAACGTCCTGACTTTC. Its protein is CASSVASQLKDRAPLSGANVLTF.

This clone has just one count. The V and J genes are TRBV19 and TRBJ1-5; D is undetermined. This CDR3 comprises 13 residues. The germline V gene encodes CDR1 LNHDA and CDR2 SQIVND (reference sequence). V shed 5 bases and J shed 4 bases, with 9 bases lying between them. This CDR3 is CASSLLGNQPQHF. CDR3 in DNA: TGTGCCAGTAGTCTGCTAGGGAATCAGCCCCAGCATTTT.

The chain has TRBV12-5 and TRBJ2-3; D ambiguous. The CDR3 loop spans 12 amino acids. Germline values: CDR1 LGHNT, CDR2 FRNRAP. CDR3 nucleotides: TGTGCCCTGAGGAAGGGTGCAGATACGCAGTATTTT. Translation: CALRKGADTQYF.

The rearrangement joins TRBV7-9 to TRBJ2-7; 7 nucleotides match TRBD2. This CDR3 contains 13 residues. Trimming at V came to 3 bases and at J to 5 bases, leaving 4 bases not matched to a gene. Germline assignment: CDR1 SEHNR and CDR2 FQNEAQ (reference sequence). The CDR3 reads CASSLAGVDEQYF. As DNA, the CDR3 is TGTGCCAGCAGCTTGGCGGGGGTCGACGAGCAGTACTTC.

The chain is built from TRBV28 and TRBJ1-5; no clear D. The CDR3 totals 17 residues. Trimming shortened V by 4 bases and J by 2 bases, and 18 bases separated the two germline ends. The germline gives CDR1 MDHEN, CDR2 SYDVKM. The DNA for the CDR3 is TGTGCCAGCAGTTCCCAGTTCCCTAATGTGGGCAATCAGCCCCAGCATTTT. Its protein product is CASSSQFPNVGNQPQHF.

The CDR3 region has the DNA TGTGCCAGCAGCTTGGACGGGTGGCCCGGGGAGCTGTTTTTT. This translates into CASSLDGWPGELFF. The chain is built from TRBV5-8 and TRBJ2-2; D gene ambiguous. Germline V CDR1 and CDR2: SGHTS, YDEGEE. This CDR3 has 14 residues. V shed 0 bases and J shed 6 bases, with 9 bases lying between them.

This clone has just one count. The DNA of the CDR3 is TGTGCCAGCAGTGAAGTAGGCAGGGGGCGCAGGAATGAGCAGTTCTTC. Translation gives CASSEVGRGRRNEQFF. The chain joins TRBV6-1 to TRBJ2-1, with 8 bases lining up with TRBD1. The V segment lost 1 base and the J segment 7 bases; nucleotides outside the gene matches: 9. The CDR3 is made up of 16 amino acids. The germline gives CDR1 MNHNS, CDR2 SASEGT.

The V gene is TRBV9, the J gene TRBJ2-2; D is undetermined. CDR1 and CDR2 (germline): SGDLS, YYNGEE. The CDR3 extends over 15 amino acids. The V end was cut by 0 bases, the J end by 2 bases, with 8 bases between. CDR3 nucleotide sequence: TGTGCCAGCAGCGTAGGGGTAGCTAACACCGGGGAGCTGTTTTTT. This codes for CASSVGVANTGELFF. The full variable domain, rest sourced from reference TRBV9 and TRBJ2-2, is DSGVTQTPKHLITATGQRVTLRCSPRSGDLSVYWYQQSLDQGLQFLIQYYNGEERAKGNILERFSAQQFPDLHSELNLSSLELGDSALYFCASSVGVANTGELFFGEGSRLTVL.

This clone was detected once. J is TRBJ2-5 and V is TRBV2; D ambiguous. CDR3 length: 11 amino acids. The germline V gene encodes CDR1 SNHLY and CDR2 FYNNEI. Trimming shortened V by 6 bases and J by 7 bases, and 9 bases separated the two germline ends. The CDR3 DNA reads TGTGCCAGCAGCCCCGACTTGACCCAGTACTTC. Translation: CASSPDLTQYF. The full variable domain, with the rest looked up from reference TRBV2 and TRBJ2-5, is EPEVTQTPSHQVTQMGQEVILRCVPISNHLYFYWYRQILGQKVEFLVSFYNNEISEKSEIFDDQFSVERPDGSNFTLKIRSTKLEDSAMYFCASSPDLTQYFGPGTRLLVL.